The text below deals with one TCR beta chain. Its antigen is undetermined. This record belongs to a study of monozygotic twins with inflammatory bowel disease. The template switching step added UMIs that contained a 6-nucleotide sample barcode. After re-calling the 5' RACE reads, TCRdb lists one entry per CDR3 protein, DNA absent. The sample holds a few hundred thousand distinct CDR3 sequences. Notes on the study in general: For IBD patients, clonotypes shared with others were fewer than for healthy twins, especially with disease activity.

CDR3 length equals 15 residues. The V and J genes are TRBV12-3 or TRBV12-4 and TRBJ2-7; the TCRdb call, TRBD2, lacks DNA for checking. The sequencing sample was made of blood. This TCR was recovered from a human donor with ulcerative colitis or Crohn's disease, or a healthy co-twin of an affected twin (not recorded which). The CDR3 sequence is CASSLRLAGAGEQYF.